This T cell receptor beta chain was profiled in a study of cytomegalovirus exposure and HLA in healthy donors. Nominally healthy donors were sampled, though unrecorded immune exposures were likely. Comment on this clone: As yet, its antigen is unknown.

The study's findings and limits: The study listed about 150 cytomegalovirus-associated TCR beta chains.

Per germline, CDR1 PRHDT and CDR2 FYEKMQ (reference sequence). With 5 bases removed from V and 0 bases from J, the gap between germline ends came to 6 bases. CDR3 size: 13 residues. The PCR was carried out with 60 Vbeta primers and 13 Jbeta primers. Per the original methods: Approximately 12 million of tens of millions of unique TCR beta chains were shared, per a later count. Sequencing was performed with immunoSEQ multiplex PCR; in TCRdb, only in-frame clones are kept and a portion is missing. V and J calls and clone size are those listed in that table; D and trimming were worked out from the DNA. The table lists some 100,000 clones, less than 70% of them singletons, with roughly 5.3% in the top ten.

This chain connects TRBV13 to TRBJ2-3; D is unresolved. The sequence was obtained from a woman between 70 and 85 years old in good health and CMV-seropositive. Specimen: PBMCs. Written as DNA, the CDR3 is TGTGCCAGCAGCCCAACTAGCACAGATACGCAGTATTTT. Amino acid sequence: CASSPTSTDTQYF.